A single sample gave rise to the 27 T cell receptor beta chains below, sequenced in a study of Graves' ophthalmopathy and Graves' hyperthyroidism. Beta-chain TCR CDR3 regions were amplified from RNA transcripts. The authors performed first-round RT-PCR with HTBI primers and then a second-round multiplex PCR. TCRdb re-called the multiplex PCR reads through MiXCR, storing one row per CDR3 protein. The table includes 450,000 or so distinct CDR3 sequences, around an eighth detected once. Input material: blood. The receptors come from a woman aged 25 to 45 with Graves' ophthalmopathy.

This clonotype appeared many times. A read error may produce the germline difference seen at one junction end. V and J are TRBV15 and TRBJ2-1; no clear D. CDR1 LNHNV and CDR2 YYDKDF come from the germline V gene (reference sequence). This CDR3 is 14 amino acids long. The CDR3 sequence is CATSRDRATYEQFF. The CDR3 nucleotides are TGTGCCACCAGCAGAGATAGGGCTACGTATGAACAGTTCTTC.

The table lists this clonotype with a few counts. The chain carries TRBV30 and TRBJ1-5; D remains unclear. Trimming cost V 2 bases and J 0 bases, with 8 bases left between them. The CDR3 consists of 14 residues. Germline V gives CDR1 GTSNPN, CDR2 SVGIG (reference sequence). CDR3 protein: CAWSRHYSNQPQHF. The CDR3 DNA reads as TGTGCCTGGAGTAGGCACTATAGCAATCAGCCCCAGCATTTT.

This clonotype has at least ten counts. The CDR3 loop is CASSYGDSTGELFF. CDR3 bases: TGTGCCAGCAGTTACGGGGACTCCACCGGGGAGCTGTTTTTT. V gene TRBV6-5 combines with J gene TRBJ2-2; D is perhaps TRBD2 (6 bases). CDR1 and CDR2 from the germline V gene are MNHEY and SVGAGI. V was trimmed by 2 bases and J by 4 bases, leaving 8 bases between them. The CDR3 spans 14 residues.

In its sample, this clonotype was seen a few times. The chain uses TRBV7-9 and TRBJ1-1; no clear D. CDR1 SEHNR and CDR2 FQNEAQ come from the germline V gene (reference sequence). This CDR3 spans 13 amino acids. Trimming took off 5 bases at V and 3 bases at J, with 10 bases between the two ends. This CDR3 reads CASSPLGHTEAFF. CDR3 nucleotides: TGTGCCAGCAGCCCGTTGGGTCACACTGAAGCTTTCTTT. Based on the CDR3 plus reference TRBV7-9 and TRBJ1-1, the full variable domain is DTGVSQNPRHKITKRGQNVTFRCDPISEHNRLYWYRQTLGQGPEFLTYFQNEAQLEKSRLLSDRFSAERPKGSFSTLEIQRTEQGDSAMYLCASSPLGHTEAFFGQGTRLTVV.

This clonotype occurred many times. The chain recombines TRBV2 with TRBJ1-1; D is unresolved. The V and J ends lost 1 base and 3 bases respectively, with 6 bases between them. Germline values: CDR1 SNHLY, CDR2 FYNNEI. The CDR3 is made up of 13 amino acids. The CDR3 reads CASSEGSHTEAFF. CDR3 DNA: TGTGCCAGCAGTGAAGGGTCCCACACTGAAGCTTTCTTT.

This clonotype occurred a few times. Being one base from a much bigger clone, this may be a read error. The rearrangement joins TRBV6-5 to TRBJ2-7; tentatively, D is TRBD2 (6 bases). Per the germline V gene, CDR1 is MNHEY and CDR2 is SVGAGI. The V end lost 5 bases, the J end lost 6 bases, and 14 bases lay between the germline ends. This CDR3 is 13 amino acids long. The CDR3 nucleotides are TGTGCCAGCAGTACTAGCTGGAGTAGCGAGCAGTACTTC. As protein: CASSTSWSSEQYF.

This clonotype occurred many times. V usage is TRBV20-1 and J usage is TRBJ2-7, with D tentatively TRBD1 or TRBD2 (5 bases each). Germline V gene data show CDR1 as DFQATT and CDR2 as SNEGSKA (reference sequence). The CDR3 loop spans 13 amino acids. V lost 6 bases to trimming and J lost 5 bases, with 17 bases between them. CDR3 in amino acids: CSAQKSGTHEQYF. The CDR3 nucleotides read TGCAGTGCCCAAAAATCCGGGACCCACGAGCAGTACTTC.

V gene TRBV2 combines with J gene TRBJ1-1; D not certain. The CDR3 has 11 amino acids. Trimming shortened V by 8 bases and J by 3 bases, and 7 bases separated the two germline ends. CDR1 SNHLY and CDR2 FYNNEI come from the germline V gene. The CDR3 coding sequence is TGTGCCAGCCTGGAGGACACTGAAGCTTTCTTT. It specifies CASLEDTEAFF.

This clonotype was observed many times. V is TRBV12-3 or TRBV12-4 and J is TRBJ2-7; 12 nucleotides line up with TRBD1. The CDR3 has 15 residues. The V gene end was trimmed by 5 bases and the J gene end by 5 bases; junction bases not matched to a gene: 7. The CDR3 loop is CASSPTGTGGNEQYF. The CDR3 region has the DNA TGTGCCAGCAGTCCTACCGGGACAGGGGGCAACGAGCAGTACTTC.

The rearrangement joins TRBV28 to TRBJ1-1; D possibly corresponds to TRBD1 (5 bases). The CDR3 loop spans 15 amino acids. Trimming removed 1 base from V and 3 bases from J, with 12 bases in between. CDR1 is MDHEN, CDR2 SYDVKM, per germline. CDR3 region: CASSLFPRGDTEAFF. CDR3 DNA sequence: TGTGCCAGCAGTTTATTTCCGCGGGGGGACACTGAAGCTTTCTTT.

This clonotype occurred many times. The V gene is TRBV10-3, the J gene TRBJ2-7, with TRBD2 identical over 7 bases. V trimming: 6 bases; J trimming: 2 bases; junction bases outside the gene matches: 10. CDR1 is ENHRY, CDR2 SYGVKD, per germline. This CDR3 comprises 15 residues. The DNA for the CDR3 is TGTGCCATCAGCCATGAGGGAGGGGCAACCTACGAGCAGTACTTC. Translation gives CAISHEGGATYEQYF.

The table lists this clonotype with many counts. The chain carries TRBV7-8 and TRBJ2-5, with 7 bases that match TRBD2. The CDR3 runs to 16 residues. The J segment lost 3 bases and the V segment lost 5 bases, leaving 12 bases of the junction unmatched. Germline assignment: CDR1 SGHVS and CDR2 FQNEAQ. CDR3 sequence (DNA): TGTGCCAGCAGCAAGGCTCAGGGAGGGGCAGAAGAGACCCAGTACTTC. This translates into CASSKAQGGAEETQYF.

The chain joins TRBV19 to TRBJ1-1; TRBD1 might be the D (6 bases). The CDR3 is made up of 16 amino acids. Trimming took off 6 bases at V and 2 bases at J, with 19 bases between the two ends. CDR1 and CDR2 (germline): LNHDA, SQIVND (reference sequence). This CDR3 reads CASRGGRWEPNTEAFF. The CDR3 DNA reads TGTGCCAGTAGGGGGGGCAGGTGGGAACCCAACACTGAAGCTTTCTTT.

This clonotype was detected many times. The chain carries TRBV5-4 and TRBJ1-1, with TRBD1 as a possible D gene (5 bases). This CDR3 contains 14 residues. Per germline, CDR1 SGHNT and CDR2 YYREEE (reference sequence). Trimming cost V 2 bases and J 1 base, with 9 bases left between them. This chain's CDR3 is CASSLVGRNTEAFF. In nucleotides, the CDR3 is TGTGCCAGCAGCTTAGTGGGACGGAACACTGAAGCTTTCTTT.

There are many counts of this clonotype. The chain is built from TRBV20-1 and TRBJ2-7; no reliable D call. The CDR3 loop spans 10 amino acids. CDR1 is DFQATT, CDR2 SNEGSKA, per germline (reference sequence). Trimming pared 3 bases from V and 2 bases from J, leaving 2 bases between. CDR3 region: CSASPYEQYF. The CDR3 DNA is TGCAGTGCTAGTCCCTACGAGCAGTACTTC.

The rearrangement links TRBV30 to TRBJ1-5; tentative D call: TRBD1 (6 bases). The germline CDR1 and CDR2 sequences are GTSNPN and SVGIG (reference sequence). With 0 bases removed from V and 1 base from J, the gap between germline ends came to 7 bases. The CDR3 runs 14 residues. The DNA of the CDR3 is TGTGCCTGGAGTGTTGGACAGAGCAATCAGCCCCAGCATTTT. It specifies CAWSVGQSNQPQHF.

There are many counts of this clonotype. CDR3 nucleotides: TGTGCCAGCAGTCTAGGGACAGGGGGCTTGAGTCAGCCCCAGCATTTT. Translation: CASSLGTGGLSQPQHF. V gene TRBV12-3 or TRBV12-4 combines with J gene TRBJ1-5; 12 bases map to TRBD1. The trim removed 5 bases at V and 6 bases at J, leaving 8 bases unmatched. This CDR3 has 16 residues.

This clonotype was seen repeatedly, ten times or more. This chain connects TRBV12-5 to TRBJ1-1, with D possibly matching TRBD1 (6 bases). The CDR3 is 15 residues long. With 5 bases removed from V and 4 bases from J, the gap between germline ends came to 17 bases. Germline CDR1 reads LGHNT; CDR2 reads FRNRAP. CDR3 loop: CASGPPRGRGTEAFF. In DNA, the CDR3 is TGTGCTAGTGGTCCCCCCCGGGGGCGCGGCACTGAAGCTTTCTTT.

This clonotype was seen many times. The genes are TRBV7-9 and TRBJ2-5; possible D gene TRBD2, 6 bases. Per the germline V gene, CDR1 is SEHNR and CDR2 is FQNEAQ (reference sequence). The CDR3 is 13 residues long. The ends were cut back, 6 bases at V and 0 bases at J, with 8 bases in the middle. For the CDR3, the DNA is TGTGCCAGCAGTTGGGGGGACCAAGAGACCCAGTACTTC. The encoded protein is CASSWGDQETQYF.

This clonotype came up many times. The CDR3 is CASSSTGMGETQYF. CDR3 bases: TGTGCCAGCAGTTCGACAGGGATGGGAGAGACCCAGTACTTC. The V gene is TRBV28, the J gene TRBJ2-5; TRBD1 agrees at 7 bases. The CDR3 sequence is 14 residues long. CDR1 MDHEN and CDR2 SYDVKM come from the germline V gene. Germline trimming cut 4 bases from V and 4 bases from J; bases unmatched to any gene: 6.

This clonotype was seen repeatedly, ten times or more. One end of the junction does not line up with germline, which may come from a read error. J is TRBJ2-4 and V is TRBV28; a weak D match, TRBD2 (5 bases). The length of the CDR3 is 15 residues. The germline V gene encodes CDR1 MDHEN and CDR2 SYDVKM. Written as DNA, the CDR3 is TGTGCCAGCAGTTTAAACCATCTAGCCAAAAACATTAAGTACTTC. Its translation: CASSLNHLAKNIKYF.

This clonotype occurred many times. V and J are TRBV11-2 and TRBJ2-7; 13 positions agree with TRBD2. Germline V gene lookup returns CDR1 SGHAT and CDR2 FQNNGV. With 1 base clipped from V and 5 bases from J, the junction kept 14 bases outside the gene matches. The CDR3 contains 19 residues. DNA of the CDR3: TGTGCCAGCAGCTTAGGTTTCGGCCGACTAGCGGGAGGCCTCAACGAGCAGTACTTC. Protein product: CASSLGFGRLAGGLNEQYF.

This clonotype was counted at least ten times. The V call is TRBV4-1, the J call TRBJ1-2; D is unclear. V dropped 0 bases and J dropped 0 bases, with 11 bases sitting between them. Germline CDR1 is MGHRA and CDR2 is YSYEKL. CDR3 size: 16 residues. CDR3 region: CASSQDTGIANYGYTF. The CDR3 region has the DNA TGCGCCAGCAGCCAAGATACGGGTATAGCTAACTATGGCTACACCTTC.

The CDR3 DNA follows: TGTGCCAGCAGTATACAGGGGGCGGGCCAGCCCCAGCATTTT. The encoded protein is CASSIQGAGQPQHF. This chain links TRBV12-3 or TRBV12-4 with TRBJ1-5; 9 positions match TRBD1. Trimming removed 5 bases from V and 7 bases from J; junction bases left unmatched: 6. The CDR3 has 14 residues.

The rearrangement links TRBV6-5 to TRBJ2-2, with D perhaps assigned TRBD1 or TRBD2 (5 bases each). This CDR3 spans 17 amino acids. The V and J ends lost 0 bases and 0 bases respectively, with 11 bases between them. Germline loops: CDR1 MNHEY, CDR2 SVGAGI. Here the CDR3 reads CASSYSIGGPNTGELFF. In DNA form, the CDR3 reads TGTGCCAGCAGTTACTCGATTGGGGGTCCGAACACCGGGGAGCTGTTTTTT.

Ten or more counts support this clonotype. The CDR3 DNA follows: TGCAGCGTTGTTATGTCCGGGGAGCTGTTTTTT. The encoded protein is CSVVMSGELFF. V is TRBV29-1 and J is TRBJ2-2, with D uncertain. The CDR3 is made up of 11 amino acids. Germline CDR1 is SQVTM and CDR2 is ANQGSEA. The V gene lost 4 bases and the J gene lost 6 bases, with 6 bases spanning the gap.

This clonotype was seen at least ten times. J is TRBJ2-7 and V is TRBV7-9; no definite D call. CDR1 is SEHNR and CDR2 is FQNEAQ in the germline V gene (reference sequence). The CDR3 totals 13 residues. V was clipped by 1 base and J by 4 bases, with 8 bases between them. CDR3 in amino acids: CASSLDPMYEQYF. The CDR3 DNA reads TGTGCCAGCAGCTTAGACCCTATGTACGAGCAGTACTTC.